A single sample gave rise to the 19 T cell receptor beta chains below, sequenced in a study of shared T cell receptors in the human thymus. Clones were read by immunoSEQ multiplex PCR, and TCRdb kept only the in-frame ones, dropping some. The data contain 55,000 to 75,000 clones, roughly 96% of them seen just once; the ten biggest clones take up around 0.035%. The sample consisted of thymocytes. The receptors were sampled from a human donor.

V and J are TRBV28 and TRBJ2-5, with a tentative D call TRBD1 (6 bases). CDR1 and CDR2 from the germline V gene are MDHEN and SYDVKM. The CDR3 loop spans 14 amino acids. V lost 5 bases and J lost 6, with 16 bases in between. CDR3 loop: CASSPGQRRKTQYF. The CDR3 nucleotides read TGTGCCAGCAGTCCTGGACAGCGGCGGAAGACCCAGTACTTC.

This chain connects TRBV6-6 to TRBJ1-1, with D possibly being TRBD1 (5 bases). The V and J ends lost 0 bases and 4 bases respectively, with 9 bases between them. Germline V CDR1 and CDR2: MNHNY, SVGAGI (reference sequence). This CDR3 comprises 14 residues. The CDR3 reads CASSYSSGGTEAFF. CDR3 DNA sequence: TGTGCCAGCAGTTACTCTTCGGGGGGCACTGAAGCTTTCTTT.

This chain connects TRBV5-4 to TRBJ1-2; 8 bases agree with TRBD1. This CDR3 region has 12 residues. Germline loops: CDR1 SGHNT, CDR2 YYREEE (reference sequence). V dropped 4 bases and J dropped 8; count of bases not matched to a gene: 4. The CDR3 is CASSADRAGYTF. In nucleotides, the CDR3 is TGTGCCAGCAGCGCGGACAGGGCGGGCTACACCTTC.

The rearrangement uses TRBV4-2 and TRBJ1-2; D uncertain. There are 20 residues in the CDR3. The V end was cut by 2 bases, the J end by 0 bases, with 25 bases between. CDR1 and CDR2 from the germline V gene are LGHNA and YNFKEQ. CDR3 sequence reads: CASSQRGRAEEGPANYGYTF. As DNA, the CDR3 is TGTGCCAGCAGCCAAAGAGGAAGGGCCGAGGAGGGTCCAGCTAACTATGGCTACACCTTC.

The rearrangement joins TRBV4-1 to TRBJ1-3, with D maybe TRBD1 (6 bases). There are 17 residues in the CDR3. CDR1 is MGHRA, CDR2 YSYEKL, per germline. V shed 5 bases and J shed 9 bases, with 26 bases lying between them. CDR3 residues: CASSGTTSLSGKSTIYF. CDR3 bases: TGCGCCAGCAGCGGGACAACCAGTCTCTCTGGAAAATCCACCATATATTTT.

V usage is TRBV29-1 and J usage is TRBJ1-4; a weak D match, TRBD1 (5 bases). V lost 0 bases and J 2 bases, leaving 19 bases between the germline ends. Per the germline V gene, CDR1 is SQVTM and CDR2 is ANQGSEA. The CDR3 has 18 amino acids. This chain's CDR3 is CSVEERAGLSPTNEKLFF. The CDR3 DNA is TGCAGCGTTGAAGAAAGGGCAGGGTTATCTCCGACTAATGAAAAACTGTTTTTT. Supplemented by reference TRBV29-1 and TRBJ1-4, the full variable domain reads SAVISQKPSRDICQRGTSLTIQCQVDSQVTMMFWYRQQPGQSLTLIATANQGSEATYESGFVIDKFPISRPNLTFSTLTVSNMSPEDSSIYLCSVEERAGLSPTNEKLFFGSGTQLSVL.

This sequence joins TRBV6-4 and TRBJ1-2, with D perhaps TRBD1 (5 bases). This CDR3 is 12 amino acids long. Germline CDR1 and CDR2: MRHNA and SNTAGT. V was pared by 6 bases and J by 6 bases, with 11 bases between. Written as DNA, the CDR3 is TGTGCCAGCAGGCACGGGGGAGATGGCTACACCTTC. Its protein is CASRHGGDGYTF.

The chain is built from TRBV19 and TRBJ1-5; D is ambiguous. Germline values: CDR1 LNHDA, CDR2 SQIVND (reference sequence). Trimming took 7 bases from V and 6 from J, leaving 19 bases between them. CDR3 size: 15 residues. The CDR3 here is CASTLRLTNFQPQHF. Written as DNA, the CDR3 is TGTGCCAGTACCCTCAGACTTACAAACTTTCAGCCCCAGCATTTT.

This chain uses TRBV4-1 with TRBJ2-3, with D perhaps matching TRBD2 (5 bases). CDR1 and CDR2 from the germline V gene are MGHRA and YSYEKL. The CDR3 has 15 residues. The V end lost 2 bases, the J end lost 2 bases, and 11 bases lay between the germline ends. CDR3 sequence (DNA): TGCGCCAGCAGCCAATGGGCAGACTACACAGATACGCAGTATTTT. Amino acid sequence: CASSQWADYTDTQYF.

In nucleotides, the CDR3 is TGTGCCAGCAGCTTGTGCAGGGTTGGGACTAATGAAAAACTGTTTTTT. Protein product: CASSLCRVGTNEKLFF. The chain links TRBV5-6 to TRBJ1-4; D might be TRBD1 (5 bases). Trimming left V 1 base short and J 2 bases short, with 12 bases between. The V gene's germline CDR1 is SGHDT and CDR2 YYEEEE. The CDR3 has 16 amino acids.

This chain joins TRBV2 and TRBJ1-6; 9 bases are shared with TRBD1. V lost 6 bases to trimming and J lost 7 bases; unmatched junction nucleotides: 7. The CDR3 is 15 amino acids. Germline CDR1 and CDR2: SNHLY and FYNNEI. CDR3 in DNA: TGTGCCAGCAGCTACCTGACAGGGGGGAATTCACCCCTCCACTTT. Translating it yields CASSYLTGGNSPLHF.

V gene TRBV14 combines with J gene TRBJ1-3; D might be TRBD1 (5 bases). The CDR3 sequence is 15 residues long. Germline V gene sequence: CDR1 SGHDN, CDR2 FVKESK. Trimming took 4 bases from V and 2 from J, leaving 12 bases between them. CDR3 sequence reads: CASSPLRGAGNTIYF. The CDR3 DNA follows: TGTGCCAGCAGCCCACTTAGGGGAGCTGGAAACACCATATATTTT.

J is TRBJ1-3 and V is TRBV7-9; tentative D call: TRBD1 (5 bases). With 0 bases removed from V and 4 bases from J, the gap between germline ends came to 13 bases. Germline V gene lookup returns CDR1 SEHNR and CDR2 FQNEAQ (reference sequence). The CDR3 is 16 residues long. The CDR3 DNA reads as TGTGCCAGCAGCTTAGCCCGAGGGCCAGGGGGAAACACCATATATTTT. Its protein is CASSLARGPGGNTIYF.

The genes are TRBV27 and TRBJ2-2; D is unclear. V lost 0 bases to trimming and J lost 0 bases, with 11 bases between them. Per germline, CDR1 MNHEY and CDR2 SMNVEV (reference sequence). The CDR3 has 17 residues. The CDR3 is CASSLSGDTPNTGELFF. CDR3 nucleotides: TGTGCCAGCAGTTTATCAGGTGACACGCCGAACACCGGGGAGCTGTTTTTT.

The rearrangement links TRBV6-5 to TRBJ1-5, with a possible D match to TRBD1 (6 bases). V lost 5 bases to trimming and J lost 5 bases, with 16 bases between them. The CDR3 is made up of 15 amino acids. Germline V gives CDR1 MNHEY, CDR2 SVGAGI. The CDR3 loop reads CASSQRQETDQPQHF. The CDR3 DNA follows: TGTGCCAGCAGTCAAAGACAGGAGACTGATCAGCCCCAGCATTTT.

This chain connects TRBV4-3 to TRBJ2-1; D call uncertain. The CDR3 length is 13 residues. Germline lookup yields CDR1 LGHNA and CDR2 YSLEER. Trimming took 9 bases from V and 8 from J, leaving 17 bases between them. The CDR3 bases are TGCGCCAGTAAGATGGTTCATGTCCATGAGCAGTTCTTC. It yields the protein CASKMVHVHEQFF.

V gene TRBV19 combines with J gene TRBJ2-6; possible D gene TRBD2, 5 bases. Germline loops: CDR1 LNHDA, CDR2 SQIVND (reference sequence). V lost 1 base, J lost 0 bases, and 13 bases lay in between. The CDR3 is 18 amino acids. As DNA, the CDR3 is TGTGCCAGTAGTATAGTGGCGGGCACGACCTCTGGGGCCAACGTCCTGACTTTC. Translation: CASSIVAGTTSGANVLTF.

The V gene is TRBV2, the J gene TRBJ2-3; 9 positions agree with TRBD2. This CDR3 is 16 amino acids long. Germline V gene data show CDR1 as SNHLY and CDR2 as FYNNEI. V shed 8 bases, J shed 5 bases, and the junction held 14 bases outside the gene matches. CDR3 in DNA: TGTGCCAGCTTCCCCTGGGCTAGCGGGAAGGTAGATACGCAGTATTTT. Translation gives CASFPWASGKVDTQYF.

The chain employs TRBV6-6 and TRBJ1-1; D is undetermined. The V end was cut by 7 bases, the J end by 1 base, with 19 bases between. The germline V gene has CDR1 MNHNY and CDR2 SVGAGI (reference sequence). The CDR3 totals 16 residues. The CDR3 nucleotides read TGTGCCAGCACCGAAAGACTGCGAGCCAGGAACACTGAAGCTTTCTTT. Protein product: CASTERLRARNTEAFF.